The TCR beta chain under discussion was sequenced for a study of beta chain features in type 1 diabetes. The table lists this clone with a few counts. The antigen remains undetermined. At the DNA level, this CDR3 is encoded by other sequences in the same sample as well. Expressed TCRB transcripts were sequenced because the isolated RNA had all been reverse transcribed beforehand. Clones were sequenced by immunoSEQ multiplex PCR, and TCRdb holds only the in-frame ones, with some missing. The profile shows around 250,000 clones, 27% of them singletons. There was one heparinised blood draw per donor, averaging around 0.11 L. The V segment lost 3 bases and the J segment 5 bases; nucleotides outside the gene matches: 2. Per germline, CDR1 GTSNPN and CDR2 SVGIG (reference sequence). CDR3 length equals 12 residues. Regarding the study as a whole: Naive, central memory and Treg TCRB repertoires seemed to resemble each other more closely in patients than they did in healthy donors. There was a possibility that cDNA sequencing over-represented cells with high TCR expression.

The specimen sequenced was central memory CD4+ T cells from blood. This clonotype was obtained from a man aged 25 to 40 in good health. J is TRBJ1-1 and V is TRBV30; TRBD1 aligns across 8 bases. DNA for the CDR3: TGTGCCTGGAGCGACAGGGGAACTGAAGCTTTCTTT. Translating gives CAWSDRGTEAFF.